A single sample is the source of the 30 T cell receptor beta chains below, sequenced in a study of cytomegalovirus exposure and HLA in healthy donors (dated by TCRdb to about 2017). Library preparation was by the immunoSEQ multiplex PCR assay. For the multiplex PCR, a mixture combining 60 forward primers for TCR Vbeta segments and 13 reverse primers for TCR Jbeta segments was used. Not all clones reach the TCRdb copy of this immuneACCESS table, which keeps in-frame sequences only. Checked studies attribute under half of the gap to unresolved V genes and leave the rest unexplained. Here the sample has some 140,000 clones; roughly 73% occur a single time. The ten largest clones represent around 1.4% of the sample. Sequences were obtained from PBMCs. These receptors originate from a woman aged 40 to 55 in good health and CMV-seronegative.

The rearrangement uses TRBV14 and TRBJ1-3; 12 bases fit TRBD1. Germline loops: CDR1 SGHDN, CDR2 FVKESK. The CDR3 extends over 19 amino acids. The junction had 9 bases not matched to a gene; V was cut back by 1 base and J by 2 bases. This CDR3 is CASSQVRGQGARPGNTIYF. The CDR3 region has the DNA TGTGCCAGCAGCCAAGTAAGGGGACAGGGGGCCCGACCTGGAAACACCATATATTTT.

The gene calls are TRBV5-6 and TRBJ2-6, with TRBD2 as a possible D gene (7 bases). Germline CDR1 is SGHDT and CDR2 is YYEEEE. The length of the CDR3 is 15 residues. The V end was cut by 4 bases, the J end by 10 bases, with 18 bases between. The CDR3 sequence is CASSHYPGEGNVLTF. The CDR3 nucleotides read TGTGCCAGCAGCCACTACCCAGGGGAGGGAAACGTCCTGACTTTC.

The rearrangement uses TRBV5-1 and TRBJ2-6; TRBD1 matches 9 bases. Trimming removed 9 bases from V and 0 bases from J; junction bases left unmatched: 4. CDR1 SGHRS and CDR2 YFSETQ come from the germline V gene. CDR3 length: 15 residues. CDR3 in amino acids: CATTQGASGANVLTF. The CDR3 DNA reads as TGCGCCACTACACAGGGGGCCTCTGGGGCCAACGTCCTGACTTTC.

The chain recombines TRBV2 with TRBJ1-5, with a possible D match to TRBD1 (6 bases). V was pared by 6 bases and J by 1 base, with 10 bases between. The CDR3 has 14 amino acids. Germline V CDR1 and CDR2: SNHLY, FYNNEI. The CDR3 region is CASSFQGSNQPQHF. The CDR3 DNA reads TGTGCCAGCAGCTTCCAGGGGAGCAATCAGCCCCAGCATTTT.

The chain couples TRBV6-1 to TRBJ2-7; D gene uncertain. Between the trimmed V and J ends, which lost 6 bases and 0 bases, there was a span of 9 bases. CDR3 length: 13 amino acids. Germline V gives CDR1 MNHNS, CDR2 SASEGT. CDR3 residues: CASSVDISYEQYF. The DNA for the CDR3 is TGTGCCAGCAGCGTTGACATCTCCTACGAGCAGTACTTC.

The V call is TRBV7-9, the J call TRBJ2-3; D perhaps matches TRBD1 (5 bases). This CDR3 is 15 amino acids long. Germline V gene data show CDR1 as SEHNR and CDR2 as FQNEAQ (reference sequence). Trimming took off 5 bases at V and 2 bases at J, with 14 bases between the two ends. Written as DNA, the CDR3 is TGTGCCAGCAGCCAGACGGACACGGCCACAGATACGCAGTATTTT. Protein: CASSQTDTATDTQYF.

The V gene is TRBV21-1, the J gene TRBJ1-5; the D segment call TRBD1 is taken from the table without a DNA check. TRBV21-1 is shown as a pseudogene. This CDR3 is built from 16 residues. The CDR3 protein is CASSKRIGGRNQPQHF. The CDR3 DNA reads TGTGCCAGCAGCAAAAGGATAGGGGGCAGAAATCAGCCCCAGCATTTT.

The V and J genes are TRBV7-8 and TRBJ1-2; 11 positions agree with TRBD1. CDR3 length: 15 residues. Unmatched junction bases numbered 9, after V lost 5 bases and J lost 7 bases. Germline CDR1 and CDR2: SGHVS and FQNEAQ. This chain's CDR3 is CASSRQGQGARGYTF. Here the CDR3 DNA reads TGTGCCAGCAGCCGCCAAGGACAGGGGGCTCGTGGCTACACCTTC.

This clone occurred a few times. Other DNA variants within this sample encode the same CDR3. The chain combines TRBV5-1 with TRBJ1-4; no reliable D call. Trimming removed 0 bases at V and 5 bases at J, with 8 bases between. The V gene's germline CDR1 is SGHRS and CDR2 YFSETQ. The CDR3 totals 14 residues. The CDR3 DNA sequence: TGCGCCAGCAGCTTGGGAGAGATCAATGAAAAACTGTTTTTT. It is translated as CASSLGEINEKLFF. The whole variable domain, remainder taken from reference TRBV5-1 and TRBJ1-4, is KAGVTQTPRYLIKTRGQQVTLSCSPISGHRSVSWYQQTPGQGLQFLFEYFSETQRNKGNFPGRFSGRQFSNSRSEMNVSTLELGDSALYLCASSLGEINEKLFFGSGTQLSVL.

The V and J genes are TRBV28 and TRBJ1-1, with TRBD1 identical over 9 bases. The CDR3 is 15 amino acids. J was trimmed by 11 bases and V by 1 base; bases with no gene match: 11. Germline CDR1 MDHEN, CDR2 SYDVKM. CDR3 amino acids: CASSLSLGQGMWAFF. CDR3 nucleotides: TGTGCCAGCAGTTTATCCCTCGGACAGGGGATGTGGGCTTTCTTT.

The chain joins TRBV6-5 to TRBJ1-5, with 7 bases matching TRBD1. The CDR3 extends over 16 amino acids. Germline lookup yields CDR1 MNHEY and CDR2 SVGAGI. Trimming removed 4 bases from V and 1 base from J; junction bases left unmatched: 7. CDR3 protein: CASSSGNRGSNQPQHF. In nucleotides, the CDR3 is TGTGCCAGCAGTTCAGGGAACAGGGGAAGCAATCAGCCCCAGCATTTT.

This sequence joins TRBV15 and TRBJ2-2; a possible D gene is TRBD1 (5 bases). V lost 0 bases and J lost 5, with 10 bases in between. CDR1 is LNHNV, CDR2 YYDKDF, per germline (reference sequence). The CDR3 is 15 amino acids. The CDR3 here is CATSRDRVITGELFF. The CDR3 DNA reads TGTGCCACCAGCAGAGACAGGGTAATAACCGGGGAGCTGTTTTTT.

The V and J genes are TRBV19 and TRBJ2-7; D is possibly TRBD1 (6 bases). The CDR3 has 13 residues. The germline V gene has CDR1 LNHDA and CDR2 SQIVND (reference sequence). Trimming shortened V by 6 bases and J by 3 bases, and 12 bases separated the two germline ends. The chain's CDR3 is CASRPPDSYEQYF. The CDR3 DNA reads as TGTGCCAGTAGACCCCCGGACAGCTACGAGCAGTACTTC.

The chain recombines TRBV21-1 with TRBJ1-1. TRBV21-1 is assigned pseudogene status. CDR3 length equals 14 residues. The CDR3 DNA reads as TGTGCCAGCAGCAACGGCGGGACCTACACTGAAGCTTTCTTT. Its protein product is CASSNGGTYTEAFF.

This clone was detected a few times. The chain combines TRBV5-5 with TRBJ1-2; 9 bases are shared with TRBD1. The CDR3 is 15 amino acids. The germline gives CDR1 SGHKS, CDR2 YYEKEE (reference sequence). With 2 bases clipped from V and 3 bases from J, the junction kept 5 bases outside the gene matches. CDR3: CASSFTGGADYGYTF. The CDR3 DNA follows: TGTGCCAGCAGCTTTACAGGGGGCGCCGACTATGGCTACACCTTC.

The gene calls are TRBV5-6 and TRBJ2-6, with 7 bases fitting TRBD1. V dropped 4 bases and J dropped 0; count of bases not matched to a gene: 7. Germline CDR1 SGHDT, CDR2 YYEEEE. This CDR3 spans 17 amino acids. CDR3 sequence reads: CASSTGTAFSGANVLTF. In DNA form, the CDR3 reads TGTGCCAGCAGCACCGGGACAGCATTCTCTGGGGCCAACGTCCTGACTTTC.

V is TRBV9 and J is TRBJ2-1; 8 bases agree with TRBD2. Germline-derived CDR1 and CDR2 are SGDLS and YYNGEE. With V trimmed by 7 bases and J by 0 bases, 6 bases remained unmatched. This CDR3 has 15 amino acids. The CDR3 bases are TGTGCCAGCGCACCCGCGGGGGGCTCCTACAATGAGCAGTTCTTC. Residues: CASAPAGGSYNEQFF.

The CDR3 here is CASSLYGTSGVSQYF. The CDR3 nucleotides are TGCGCCAGCAGCTTGTATGGGACTAGCGGGGTATCACAGTATTTT. The chain employs TRBV5-1 and TRBJ2-3, with 13 nucleotides matching TRBD2. This CDR3 is built from 15 residues. With V trimmed by 1 base and J by 12 bases, 8 bases remained unmatched. Germline V gene lookup returns CDR1 SGHRS and CDR2 YFSETQ.

J is TRBJ1-4 and V is TRBV9; no definite D call. Germline V gene lookup returns CDR1 SGDLS and CDR2 YYNGEE. The V and J ends lost 0 bases and 0 bases respectively, with 3 bases between them. This CDR3 spans 14 amino acids. CDR3 nucleotides: TGTGCCAGCAGCGTAGGAGCAACTAATGAAAAACTGTTTTTT. Translation: CASSVGATNEKLFF. Full variable domain (outside the CDR3, taken from reference TRBV9 and TRBJ1-4): DSGVTQTPKHLITATGQRVTLRCSPRSGDLSVYWYQQSLDQGLQFLIQYYNGEERAKGNILERFSAQQFPDLHSELNLSSLELGDSALYFCASSVGATNEKLFFGSGTQLSVL.

This clone has just one count. The CDR3 protein is CASSSGGVALEKNTEAFF. DNA of the CDR3: TGTGCCAGCAGCTCGGGGGGGGTCGCCCTCGAAAAAAACACTGAAGCTTTCTTT. The V call is TRBV13, the J call TRBJ1-1, with D tentatively TRBD1 (5 bases). Trimming left V 4 bases short and J 2 bases short, with 23 bases between. The CDR3 length is 18 residues. CDR1 and CDR2 from the germline V gene are PRHDT and FYEKMQ (reference sequence).

The CDR3 nucleotides read TGTGCCAGCAGCACACCGGCTTCGGCTAGCGGGGAGCGGTACTTC. Encoded protein: CASSTPASASGERYF. This chain connects TRBV6-6 to TRBJ2-5; 9 bases are a match to TRBD2. Trimming cost V 6 bases and J 13 bases; bases outside gene matches: 18. CDR1 and CDR2 (germline): MNHNY, SVGAGI (reference sequence). This CDR3 is built from 15 residues.

This sequence joins TRBV25-1 and TRBJ1-2, with TRBD1 matching 8 bases. The V segment lost 4 bases and the J segment 4 bases; nucleotides outside the gene matches: 14. The CDR3 extends over 17 amino acids. The germline gives CDR1 MGHDK, CDR2 SYGVNS. CDR3 in DNA: TGTGCCAGCAGTGGGACAGGGAACACCCCTTCATTCTATGGCTACACCTTC. Protein product: CASSGTGNTPSFYGYTF.

This clone was picked up a small number of times. V gene TRBV19 combines with J gene TRBJ2-2; 7 bases are a match to TRBD2. The CDR3 extends over 14 amino acids. Germline V lookup: CDR1 LNHDA, CDR2 SQIVND (reference sequence). Trimming at V came to 7 bases and at J to 0 bases, leaving 2 bases not matched to a gene. This chain's CDR3 is CASKRGPNTGELFF. The DNA of the CDR3 is TGTGCCAGTAAGCGGGGTCCGAACACCGGGGAGCTGTTTTTT. Supplemented by reference TRBV19 and TRBJ2-2, the full variable domain reads DGGITQSPKYLFRKEGQNVTLSCEQNLNHDAMYWYRQDPGQGLRLIYYSQIVNDFQKGDIAEGYSVSREKKESFPLTVTSAQKNPTAFYLCASKRGPNTGELFFGEGSRLTVL.

This CDR3 reads CSARDRGGLHF. The CDR3 DNA reads as TGCAGTGCTAGAGATCGGGGGGGACTCCACTTT. The V gene is TRBV20-1, the J gene TRBJ1-6, with a tentative D call TRBD1 (5 bases). Germline V gene sequence: CDR1 DFQATT, CDR2 SNEGSKA (reference sequence). The CDR3 is made up of 11 amino acids. Trimming left V 0 bases short and J 16 bases short, with 10 bases between.

The chain links TRBV28 to TRBJ1-2; 11 bases align to TRBD1. This CDR3 has 14 amino acids. Germline assignment: CDR1 MDHEN and CDR2 SYDVKM. Unmatched junction bases numbered 4, after V lost 5 bases and J lost 5 bases. CDR3 sequence reads: CASSRGQGAYGYTF. CDR3 DNA sequence: TGTGCCAGCAGTCGCGGACAGGGGGCGTATGGCTACACCTTC.

This clone came up once. This chain uses TRBV28 with TRBJ1-5, with 7 positions matching TRBD1. After removal of 7 bases from V and 4 bases from J, the junction contained 4 bases not matched to a gene. The CDR3 loop spans 13 amino acids. The germline CDR1 and CDR2 sequences are MDHEN and SYDVKM. CDR3 sequence reads: CASNPGQNQPQHF. CDR3 DNA: TGTGCCAGCAATCCGGGACAGAATCAGCCCCAGCATTTT.

The chain recombines TRBV27 with TRBJ2-3; 9 positions agree with TRBD2. CDR1 and CDR2 (germline): MNHEY, SMNVEV (reference sequence). V was clipped by 5 bases and J by 0 bases; unmatched bases: 3. The CDR3 is 15 residues long. The CDR3 bases are TGTGCCAGCAGTCCCCTAGCGGGGAGCACAGATACGCAGTATTTT. Its protein product is CASSPLAGSTDTQYF.

The rearrangement links TRBV5-6 to TRBJ1-2; tentative D call: TRBD1 (6 bases). V was pared by 4 bases and J by 3 bases, with 10 bases between. The CDR3 totals 13 residues. Looked up from germline, CDR1 is SGHDT and CDR2 is YYEEEE. The CDR3 region has the DNA TGTGCCAGCAGCCTCAGGGGCCACTATGGCTACACCTTC. This translates into CASSLRGHYGYTF. Combining the CDR3 with reference TRBV5-6 and TRBJ1-2 gives the whole variable domain DAGVTQSPTHLIKTRGQQVTLRCSPKSGHDTVSWYQQALGQGPQFIFQYYEEEERQRGNFPDRFSGHQFPNYSSELNVNALLLGDSALYLCASSLRGHYGYTFGSGTRLTVV.

The chain couples TRBV6-5 to TRBJ1-5; D call uncertain. With 3 bases removed from V and 6 bases from J, the gap between germline ends came to 15 bases. The germline V gene encodes CDR1 MNHEY and CDR2 SVGAGI. This CDR3 is 15 amino acids long. Here the CDR3 DNA reads TGTGCCAGCAGTTATGCAGGAATTGGTTCTCAGCCCCAGCATTTT. It encodes CASSYAGIGSQPQHF.

The rearrangement joins TRBV6-5 to TRBJ1-2, with TRBD1 matching 9 bases. CDR3 length equals 13 residues. In germline, CDR1 is MNHEY, CDR2 SVGAGI. The J segment lost 8 bases and the V segment lost 5 bases, leaving 6 bases of the junction unmatched. CDR3 residues: CASSMTGGQGYTF. The CDR3 coding sequence is TGTGCCAGCAGTATGACAGGGGGACAGGGCTACACCTTC.